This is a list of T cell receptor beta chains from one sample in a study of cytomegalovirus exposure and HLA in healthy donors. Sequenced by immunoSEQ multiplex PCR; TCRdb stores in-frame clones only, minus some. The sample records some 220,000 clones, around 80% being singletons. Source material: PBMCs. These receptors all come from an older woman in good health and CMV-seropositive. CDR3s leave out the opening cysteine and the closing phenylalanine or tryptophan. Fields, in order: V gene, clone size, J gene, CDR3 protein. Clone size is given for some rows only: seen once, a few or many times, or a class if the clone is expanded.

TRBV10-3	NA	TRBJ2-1	AITASGGAGEQF
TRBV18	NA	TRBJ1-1	ASSPTIGTEAF
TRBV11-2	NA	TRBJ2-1	ASRRLAELYNEQF
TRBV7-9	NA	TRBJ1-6	ASSRQVENPPLH
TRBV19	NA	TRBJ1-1	ASSTRQGKNTEAF
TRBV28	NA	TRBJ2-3	ASSPPQGGTDTQY
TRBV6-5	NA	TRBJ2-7	ASSYSTSGYEQY
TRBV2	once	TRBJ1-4	ASGTGGREKLF
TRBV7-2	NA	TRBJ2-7	ASSPGLLYEQY
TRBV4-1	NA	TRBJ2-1	ASRQGTGANNEQF
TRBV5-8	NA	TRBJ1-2	ASSPGTGRSYGYT
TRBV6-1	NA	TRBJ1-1	ASDRETEAF
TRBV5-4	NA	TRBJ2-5	ASSFGLAVKQETQY
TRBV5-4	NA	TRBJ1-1	ASSLVGATEAF
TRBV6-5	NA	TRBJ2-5	ASSYSIEGTQETQY
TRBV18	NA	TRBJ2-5	ASSPEGLETQY
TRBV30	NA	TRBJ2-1	AWKRDSFFGQF
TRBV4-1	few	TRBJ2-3	ASSQDKYGSPKDTQY
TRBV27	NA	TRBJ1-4	ASSLRRGPEKLF
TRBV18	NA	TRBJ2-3	ASSPQEFTDTQY
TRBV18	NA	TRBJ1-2	ASSPAVGVGNYGYT
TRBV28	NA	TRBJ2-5	ASSNPQTEETQY
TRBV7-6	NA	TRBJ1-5	ASSQLTGADQPQH
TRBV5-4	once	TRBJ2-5	ASSLASQETQY
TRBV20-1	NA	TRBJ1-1	SAAGGWGQS
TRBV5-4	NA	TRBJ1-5	ASSQEGQGPQPQH
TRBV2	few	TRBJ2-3	ASSPGLAGEGDTQY
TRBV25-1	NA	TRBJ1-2	ASSLGWGDGYT
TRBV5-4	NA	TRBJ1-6	ASSFGQGGRSNSPLH
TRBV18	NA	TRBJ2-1	ASSPSTGYNEQF
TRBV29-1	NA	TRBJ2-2	SVSDSSGTGELF
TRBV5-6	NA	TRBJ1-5	ASSLAKQVSNQPQH